The present TCR beta chain was sequenced within a study of CD8 T cells in ankylosing spondylitis. TCRdb called the 5' RACE reads again in MiXCR, with one record for every CDR3 protein. The table includes around 250,000 distinct CDR3 sequences, more than 15% detected once. This CDR3 contains 18 residues. Trimming removed 4 bases from V and 3 bases from J; junction bases left unmatched: 11. Study-level findings and limits: Within peripheral blood, clones linked to disease were CD8+ and relatively rare. As reported, disease-linked clones showed significant enrichment in matched ankylosing spondylitis synovial fluid.

In this sample, this clonotype turned up many times. The antigen remains undetermined. V and J are TRBV12-3 or TRBV12-4 and TRBJ2-1; 11 nucleotides match TRBD2. The sequence derives from a male donor with ankylosing spondylitis or in good health (not recorded which). Input material: blood, either unsorted or a sorted T cell fraction (not recorded which). The CDR3 sequence: CASSSGLLGTSGYNEQFF. CDR3 coding DNA: TGTGCCAGCAGTTCAGGGCTTTTGGGGACTAGCGGCTACAATGAGCAGTTCTTC.